This T cell receptor (beta chain) was observed in a study of cytomegalovirus exposure and HLA in healthy donors. Primers: 60 Vbeta forward and 13 Jbeta reverse. Using immunoSEQ multiplex PCR, the repertoire was profiled, and TCRdb retains in-frame clones only, with some absent. Of about 150,000 clones in the sample, around 9.6% are singletons; the top ten hold 1.5% to 2%. With 0 bases removed from V and 1 base from J, the gap between germline ends came to 12 bases. This CDR3 contains 16 residues. This clone occurred a few times. This TCR was recovered from a male donor in good health and CMV-seronegative. The chain has TRBV23-1 and TRBJ1-1; D may be TRBD1 (6 bases). TRBV23-1 is an ORF for which the function is uncertain. Sequencing was carried out using PBMCs. CDR3 sequence (DNA): TGCGCCAGCAGTCAATCTAGAAACAGGGAGAACACTGAAGCTTTCTTT. Encoded protein: CASSQSRNRENTEAFF.